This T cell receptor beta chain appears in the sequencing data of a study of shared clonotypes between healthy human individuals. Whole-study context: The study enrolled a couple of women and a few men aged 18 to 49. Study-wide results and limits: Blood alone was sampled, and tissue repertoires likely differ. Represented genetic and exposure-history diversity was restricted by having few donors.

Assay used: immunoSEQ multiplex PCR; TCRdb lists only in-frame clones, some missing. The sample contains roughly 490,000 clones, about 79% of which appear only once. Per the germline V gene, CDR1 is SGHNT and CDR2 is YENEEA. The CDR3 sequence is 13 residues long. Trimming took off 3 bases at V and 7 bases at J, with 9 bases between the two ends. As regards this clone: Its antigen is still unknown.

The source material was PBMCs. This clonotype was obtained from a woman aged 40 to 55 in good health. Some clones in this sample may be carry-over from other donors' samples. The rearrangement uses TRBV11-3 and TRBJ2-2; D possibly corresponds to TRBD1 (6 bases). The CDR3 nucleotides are TGTGCCAGCAGCTTTAACAGGGACGGGGAGCTGTTTTTT. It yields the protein CASSFNRDGELFF. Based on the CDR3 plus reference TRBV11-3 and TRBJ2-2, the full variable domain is EAGVVQSPRYKIIEKKQPVAFWCNPISGHNTLYWYLQNLGQGPELLIRYENEEAVDDSQLPKDRFSAERLKGVDSTLKIQPAELGDSAVYLCASSFNRDGELFFGEGSRLTVL.